This T cell receptor beta chain is drawn from a study of blood T cells in healthy people across ages. CDR3 size: 14 residues. Between the trimmed V and J ends, which lost 6 bases and 2 bases, there was a span of 16 bases. The germline V gene encodes CDR1 DFQATT and CDR2 SNEGSKA (reference sequence). Together with a sample-barcoded 5' primer, a J-beta primer mix was included in a second PCR lasting about 7 to 12 cycles. Via MiXCR, TCRdb re-called the 5' RACE reads, giving one row per CDR3 protein. Here the sample spans about 680,000 distinct CDR3 sequences, roughly 50% being singletons. This clonotype was seen more than once but under ten times.

The sample consisted of blood. This clonotype originated in a woman aged 60-75 years in good health. The chain uses TRBV20-1 and TRBJ1-1, with TRBD1 as a possible D gene (5 bases). The CDR3 spells CSARTPGQNTEAFF. The CDR3 DNA is TGCAGTGCCCGCACGCCGGGGCAAAACACTGAAGCTTTCTTT.